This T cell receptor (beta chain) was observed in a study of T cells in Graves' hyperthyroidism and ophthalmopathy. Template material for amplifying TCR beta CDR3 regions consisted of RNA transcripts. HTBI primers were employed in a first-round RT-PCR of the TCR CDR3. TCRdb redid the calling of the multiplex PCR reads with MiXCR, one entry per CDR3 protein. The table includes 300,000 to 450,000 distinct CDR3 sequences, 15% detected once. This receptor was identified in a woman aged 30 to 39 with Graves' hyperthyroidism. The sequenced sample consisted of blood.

DNA for the CDR3: TGCAGTGCTAGGTTGGTAGCGTTCAACAATGAGCAGTTCTTC. It specifies CSARLVAFNNEQFF. V is TRBV20-1 and J is TRBJ2-1; tentatively, D is TRBD2 (5 bases). The germline CDR1 and CDR2 sequences are DFQATT and SNEGSKA (reference sequence). The CDR3 has 14 residues. V was cut by 3 bases and J by 5 bases, with 14 bases left in between.